These 2 T cell receptor beta chains originate from one sample sequenced in a study of blood T cells in healthy people across ages. Next came a second PCR, run for roughly 6 to 11 cycles, which used a sample-barcoded 5' primer along with a J-beta primer mix. TCRdb independently ran MiXCR on the 5' RACE reads; one entry per CDR3 protein. The sample contains 1.5 million to 2 million distinct CDR3 sequences, 34% of which appear only once. The sequenced material came from blood. These receptors were collected from a woman in her twenties or thirties in good health.

The CDR3, as DNA: TGTGCCAGCAGCCAAGATTGGATTGACTCGACAGATACGCAGTATTTT. Its protein product is CASSQDWIDSTDTQYF. This chain uses TRBV4-2 with TRBJ2-3, with D hard to call. The V end lost 0 bases, the J end lost 3 bases, and 13 bases lay between the germline ends. The CDR3 contains 16 residues. The V gene's germline CDR1 is LGHNA and CDR2 YNFKEQ.

Remarks on this clonotype: At one boundary the junction diverges from the germline segment, which might be a read error. The rearrangement uses TRBV6-6 and TRBJ2-5; perhaps TRBD2 as D (6 bases). Germline CDR1 reads MNHNY; CDR2 reads SVGAGI (reference sequence). The CDR3 runs 15 residues. CDR3 nucleotide sequence: TGCGCCAGCAGACGTATAGCAACGGCGGGGGAGACCCAGTACTTC. This gives the protein CASRRIATAGETQYF.